The rows below give T cell receptor beta chains drawn from one sample of a study of glioma-infiltrating T cells after dendritic cell vaccination. Clones were read by immunoSEQ multiplex PCR, and TCRdb kept only the in-frame ones, dropping some. Among approximately 50,000 clones listed, approximately 90% were seen once. This specimen consisted of blood, obtained after dendritic cell vaccination. The source of these receptors is a human donor with glioblastoma. Both conserved end residues are part of each CDR3. D genes are given only for firm matches. Expanded clones are given a class, and other clones once, few, many or no size at all.

>.|.|TRBJ2-7|TRBV28
TGTGCCAGCACCCAGGGGGGATACCGCTCCTACGAGCAGTACTTC
CASTQGGYRSYEQYF
>.|.|TRBJ2-3|TRBV28
TGTGCCAGCAGTTTGGCGGGACTTTACCACGGAGATACGCAGTATTTT
CASSLAGLYHGDTQYF
>.|.|TRBJ2-2|TRBV7-9
TGTGCCAGCAGCCTCTACAGATGGGCCCCCCTCGACACCGGGGAGCTGTTTTTT
CASSLYRWAPLDTGELFF
>.|once|TRBJ2-7|TRBV6-5
TGTGCCAGCACCGGACTCGGTTACGAGCAGTACTTC
CASTGLGYEQYF
>TRBD2|.|TRBJ2-3|TRBV5-1
TGCGCCAGCAGCTTTAGCGGGGTTAGCACAGATACGCAGTATTTT
CASSFSGVSTDTQYF
>.|.|TRBJ2-5|TRBV13
TGTGCCAGCAGCACTTCTACGGGTCGAGCGGCGGAGACCCAGTACTTC
CASSTSTGRAAETQYF
>.|.|TRBJ2-3|TRBV5-4
TGTGCCAGCAGCCCGCCGGCAGATACGCAGTATTTT
CASSPPADTQYF
>.|.|TRBJ2-2|TRBV9
TGTGCCAGCAGCGTAGGGCACATTATAACCGGGGAGCTGTTTTTT
CASSVGHIITGELFF
>.|.|TRBJ2-2|TRBV15
TGTGCCACCAGCAGATTCCGTCCCCCCGGGGCCGGGGAGCTGTTTTTT
CATSRFRPPGAGELFF
>.|.|TRBJ1-5|TRBV19
TGTGCCAGTAGTGACAGGTCACATAGGGGTCAGCCCCAGCATTTT
CASSDRSHRGQPQHF
>.|few|TRBJ2-1|TRBV6-5
TGTGCCAGCAGTTACTCTTCAGGGCCCGACGATGAGCAGTTCTTC
CASSYSSGPDDEQFF
>.|.|TRBJ1-5|TRBV6-1
TGTGCCGCAGCACAGGTCCTACGTCAGCCCCAGCATTTT
CAAAQVLRQPQHF
>.|.|TRBJ1-1|TRBV9
TGTGCCAGCAGCGTAGTAGGATCGGGGGTCGCTGAAGCTTTCTTT
CASSVVGSGVAEAFF
>TRBD1|.|TRBJ1-2|TRBV15
TGTGCCACCAGCAGAGAAGGGGGCGCATTTGGCTACACCTTC
CATSREGGAFGYTF
>.|.|TRBJ1-1|TRBV29-1
TGCAGCGTGTACAGATTTAACACTGAAGCTTTCTTT
CSVYRFNTEAFF
>TRBD1|.|TRBJ2-5|TRBV5-4
TGTGCCAGCAGCATGGGGTCGAACAGGGGGCAGACCCAGTACTTC
CASSMGSNRGQTQYF
>TRBD2|once|TRBJ2-7|TRBV5-1
TGCGCCAGCAGCTTGGGCGGGACTACCTCCTCCGAGCAGTACTTC
CASSLGGTTSSEQYF
>TRBD1|.|TRBJ1-1|TRBV27
TGTGCCAGCAGTTTCGACAGGGCGAACACTGAAGCTTTCTTT
CASSFDRANTEAFF
>TRBD1|.|TRBJ1-2|TRBV27
TGTGCCAGCAGTCCGCGACAGGGTAACTATGGCTACACCTTC
CASSPRQGNYGYTF
>.|.|TRBJ2-1|TRBV10-3
TGTGCCATCGGGGGCCTCGGGAATGAGCAGTTCTTC
CAIGGLGNEQFF
>.|.|TRBJ2-2|TRBV27
TGTGCCAGCAGTTTTGCGACCGGGGAGCTGTTTTTT
CASSFATGELFF
>.|.|TRBJ1-1|TRBV5-6
TGTGCCAGCAGCTTGGGTCTTTTTAGGCGGCTTGAGGGGAACACTGAAGCTTTCTTT
CASSLGLFRRLEGNTEAFF